A single sample is the source of the 13 T cell receptor beta chains below, sequenced in a study of T-cell reconstitution after alpha-beta-depleted transplantation in children. As it was prepared, the TCRbeta library received unique molecular identifiers. From the PCR reads, TCRdb called clonotypes with MiXCR, one entry per CDR3 protein. The table includes approximately 210,000 distinct CDR3 sequences, roughly 15% detected once. The starting material was PBMCs from the stem cell graft donor, obtained from the stem cell graft. Receptors originate from a human donor who donated a stem cell graft to a child with acute lymphoblastic leukemia.

Comment on this clonotype: Relative to the germline gene, one junction end is altered; a read error may explain this. The rearrangement uses TRBV14 and TRBJ2-1; D ambiguous. CDR3 length equals 11 residues. Germline V gene lookup returns CDR1 SGHDN and CDR2 FVKESK. The CDR3 DNA sequence: TGTGCCAGCAGCCTTCACAATGAGCAGCTCTTC. Translation: CASSLHNEQLF.

In its sample, this clonotype was seen many times. This chain connects TRBV19 to TRBJ1-2, with 9 bases fitting TRBD1. CDR1 and CDR2 (germline): LNHDA, SQIVND (reference sequence). This CDR3 has 15 residues. V dropped 4 bases and J dropped 7; count of bases not matched to a gene: 10. CDR3 sequence (DNA): TGTGCCAGTAGTACCCGTCGACAGGGGGTTGGTGGCTACACCTTC. Residues: CASSTRRQGVGGYTF.

The chain combines TRBV7-2 with TRBJ2-7; 8 bases match TRBD2. The germline gives CDR1 SGHTA, CDR2 FQGNSA. This CDR3 contains 14 residues. V dropped 2 bases and J dropped 9; count of bases not matched to a gene: 9. CDR3 sequence reads: CASSLSSGTRSQYF. The CDR3 coding sequence is TGTGCCAGCAGCTTATCTTCAGGGACTAGATCGCAGTACTTC.

The chain combines TRBV6-2 or TRBV6-3 with TRBJ2-7; TRBD2 matches 12 bases. The CDR3 consists of 16 residues. J lost 0 bases, V lost 7 bases, and 7 bases had no gene match. Germline assignment: CDR1 MNHEY and CDR2 SVGEGT. CDR3 loop: CASTKPGLAGSYEQYF. CDR3 sequence (DNA): TGTGCCAGCACAAAACCGGGACTAGCGGGCTCCTACGAGCAGTACTTC.

This chain connects TRBV6-5 to TRBJ2-2; TRBD1 or TRBD2 may be the D gene (5 bases each). Per germline, CDR1 MNHEY and CDR2 SVGAGI. The V end was cut by 1 base, the J end by 0 bases, with 9 bases between. The CDR3 consists of 16 residues. The CDR3 reads CASSYYGTTNTGELFF. The CDR3 DNA is TGTGCCAGCAGTTACTACGGGACGACGAACACCGGGGAGCTGTTTTTT.

The genes are TRBV20-1 and TRBJ2-1; 11 bases fit TRBD2. The CDR3 has 14 amino acids. Germline assignment: CDR1 DFQATT and CDR2 SNEGSKA (reference sequence). J gave up 7 bases and V 4 bases, and 6 bases lay outside the gene matches. The DNA for the CDR3 is TGCAGTGCTACACTAGCGGGAGATCGGAATGAGCAGTTCTTC. It specifies CSATLAGDRNEQFF.

There are many counts of this clonotype. CDR3 DNA sequence: TGCGCCAGCAGCGCGGGACAGACTGGAAACACCATATATTTT. This translates into CASSAGQTGNTIYF. This chain connects TRBV5-1 to TRBJ1-3; 7 nucleotides line up with TRBD1. V lost 4 bases, J lost 2 bases, and 3 bases stayed unmatched. The CDR3 length is 14 residues. Looked up from germline, CDR1 is SGHRS and CDR2 is YFSETQ.

This clonotype was seen just once. Being one base from a much bigger clone, this may be a read error. This sequence joins TRBV20-1 and TRBJ1-2, with D possibly being TRBD1 (6 bases). Germline V gives CDR1 DFQATT, CDR2 SNEGSKA (reference sequence). The CDR3 length is 14 residues. The CDR3 coding sequence is TGCGGTGCTAGAGACAGGCCAGCTAACTATGGCTACACCTTC. It is translated as CGARDRPANYGYTF.

The gene calls are TRBV5-4 and TRBJ1-3; D gene uncertain. V lost 3 bases, J lost 8 bases, and 9 bases lay in between. The CDR3 consists of 12 residues. The germline CDR1 and CDR2 sequences are SGHNT and YYREEE (reference sequence). CDR3 amino acids: CASSSSRDTIYF. CDR3 nucleotides: TGTGCCAGCAGCTCGTCAAGAGACACCATATATTTT.

This clonotype was picked up many times. The rearrangement uses TRBV20-1 and TRBJ1-2; 12 nucleotides agree with TRBD1. CDR1 DFQATT and CDR2 SNEGSKA come from the germline V gene (reference sequence). J gave up 8 bases and V 5 bases, and 15 bases lay outside the gene matches. This CDR3 spans 16 amino acids. In DNA form, the CDR3 reads TGCAGTGCTTCTACTCCCCCCGGGACAGGGGGCCTAGGCTACACCTTC. Translating gives CSASTPPGTGGLGYTF.

There are many counts of this clonotype. The chain combines TRBV5-5 with TRBJ1-4, with D hard to call. CDR3 size: 15 residues. Deletions cut 1 base from V and 7 bases from J, with 14 bases between. CDR1 and CDR2 (germline): SGHKS, YYEKEE (reference sequence). The CDR3 is CASSLYQAGFEKLFF. CDR3 coding DNA: TGTGCCAGCAGCTTGTACCAGGCCGGCTTTGAAAAACTGTTTTTT. Together with reference TRBV5-5 and TRBJ1-4, the CDR3 gives the full variable domain: DAGVTQSPTHLIKTRGQQVTLRCSPISGHKSVSWYQQVLGQGPQFIFQYYEKEERGRGNFPDRFSARQFPNYSSELNVNALLLGDSALYLCASSLYQAGFEKLFFGSGTQLSVL.

This clonotype came up many times. The chain combines TRBV12-3 or TRBV12-4 with TRBJ1-2, with 7 positions matching TRBD1. The junction had 6 bases not matched to a gene; V was cut back by 6 bases and J by 8 bases. The CDR3 covers 12 residues. The CDR3 bases are TGTGCCAGCAGCCGACAGGGTTGGGGCTACACCTTC. Protein sequence: CASSRQGWGYTF.

The chain couples TRBV28 to TRBJ2-2; unclear D gene. Trimming removed 4 bases at V and 0 bases at J, with 12 bases between. The length of the CDR3 is 16 residues. Germline loops: CDR1 MDHEN, CDR2 SYDVKM. As DNA, the CDR3 is TGTGCCAGCAGTTCCCATCTTAAAACGAACACCGGGGAGCTGTTTTTT. Translation: CASSSHLKTNTGELFF. The full variable domain, its missing parts supplied by reference TRBV28 and TRBJ2-2, is DVKVTQSSRYLVKRTGEKVFLECVQDMDHENMFWYRQDPGLGLRLIYFSYDVKMKEKGDIPEGYSVSREKKERFSLILESASTNQTSMYLCASSSHLKTNTGELFFGEGSRLTVL.